This record covers a single TCR beta chain. Antigen: not known. Via CD45RO/CCR7/CD25/CD127/CD95/CD27, cells of the CD4+ naive, central memory, regulatory and stem cell-like memory subsets were sorted. The CDR3 is 13 amino acids. CDR1 and CDR2 from the germline V gene are SGHTA and FQGNSA. Trimming took 2 bases from V and 10 from J, leaving 11 bases between them. The sample is drawn from a study of beta chain features in type 1 diabetes. Study-wide results and limits: All four CD4+ subsets of Type 1 diabetes patients contained TCRB CDR3s that were moderately but significantly shorter. Patients' naive, central memory and regulatory TCRB repertoires appeared more alike than those of healthy donors. Diminished insertions and augmented deletions at VDJ junctions characterized type 1 diabetes patients.

The entirety of the isolated RNA underwent reverse transcription, so expressed TCRB transcripts were sequenced. Clones were read by immunoSEQ multiplex PCR, and TCRdb kept only the in-frame ones, dropping some. The sample holds around 690,000 clones; 9.5% to 15% are singletons and the top ten take around 0.12%. The chain uses TRBV7-2 and TRBJ1-4; D gene ambiguous. This TCR was recovered from a man aged 25 to 40 with type 1 diabetes. Material for sequencing was naive CD4+ T cells from blood. As DNA, the CDR3 is TGTGCCAGCAGCTTACCCCCTGGAGGAAAACTGTTTTTT. Its protein is CASSLPPGGKLFF.